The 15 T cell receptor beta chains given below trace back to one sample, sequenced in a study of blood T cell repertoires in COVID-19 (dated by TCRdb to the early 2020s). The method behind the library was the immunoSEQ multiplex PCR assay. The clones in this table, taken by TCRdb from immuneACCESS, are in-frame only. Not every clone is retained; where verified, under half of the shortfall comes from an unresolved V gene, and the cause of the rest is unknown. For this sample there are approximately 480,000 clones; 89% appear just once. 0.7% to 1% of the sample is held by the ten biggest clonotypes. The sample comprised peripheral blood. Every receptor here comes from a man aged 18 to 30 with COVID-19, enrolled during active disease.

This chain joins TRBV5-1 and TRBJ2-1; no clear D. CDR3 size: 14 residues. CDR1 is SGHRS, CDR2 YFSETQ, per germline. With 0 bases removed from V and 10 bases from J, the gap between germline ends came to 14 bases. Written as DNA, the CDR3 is TGCGCCAGCAGCTTGGATCCGGGTATAACCGAGCAGTTCTTC. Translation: CASSLDPGITEQFF.

The CDR3 loop is CASGLTPGGPAYEQYF. CDR3 nucleotide sequence: TGTGCTAGTGGTTTAACCCCCGGGGGGCCCGCCTACGAGCAGTACTTC. The gene calls are TRBV12-5 and TRBJ2-7, with D tentatively TRBD2 (7 bases). The CDR3 runs 16 residues. Germline V lookup: CDR1 LGHNT, CDR2 FRNRAP. V lost 3 bases and J lost 2, with 17 bases in between.

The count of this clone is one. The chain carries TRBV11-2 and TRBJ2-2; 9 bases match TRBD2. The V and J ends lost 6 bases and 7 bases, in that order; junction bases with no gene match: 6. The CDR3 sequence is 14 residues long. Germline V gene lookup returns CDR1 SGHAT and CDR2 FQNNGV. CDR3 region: CASRTGTSYGELFF. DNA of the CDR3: TGTGCCAGCAGAACCGGGACTAGCTACGGGGAGCTGTTTTTT.

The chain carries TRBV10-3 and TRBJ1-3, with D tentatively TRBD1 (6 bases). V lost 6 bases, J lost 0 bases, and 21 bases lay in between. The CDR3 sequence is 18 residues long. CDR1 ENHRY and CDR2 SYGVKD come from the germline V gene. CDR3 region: CAISPTLGTPSSGNTIYF. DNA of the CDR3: TGTGCCATCAGCCCGACCTTGGGGACACCGAGCTCTGGAAACACCATATATTTT.

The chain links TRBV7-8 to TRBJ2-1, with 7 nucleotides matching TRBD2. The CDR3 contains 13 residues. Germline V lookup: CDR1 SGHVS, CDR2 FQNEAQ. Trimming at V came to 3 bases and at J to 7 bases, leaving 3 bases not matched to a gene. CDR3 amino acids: CASSLRTSNEQFF. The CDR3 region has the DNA TGTGCCAGCAGCTTGAGGACTAGTAATGAGCAGTTCTTC.

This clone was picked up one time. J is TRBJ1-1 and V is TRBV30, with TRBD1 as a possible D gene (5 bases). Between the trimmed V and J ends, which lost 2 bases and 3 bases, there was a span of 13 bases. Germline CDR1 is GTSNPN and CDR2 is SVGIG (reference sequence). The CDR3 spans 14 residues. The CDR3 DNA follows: TGTGCCTGGAGTTTAGGGGTTGGGGACACTGAAGCTTTCTTT. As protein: CAWSLGVGDTEAFF.

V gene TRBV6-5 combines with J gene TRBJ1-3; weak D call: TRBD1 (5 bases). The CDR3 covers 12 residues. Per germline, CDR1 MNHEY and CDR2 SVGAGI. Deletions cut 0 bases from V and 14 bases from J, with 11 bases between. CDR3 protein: CASSYSGGDLYF. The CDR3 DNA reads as TGTGCCAGCAGTTACTCGGGGGGGGACCTATATTTT.

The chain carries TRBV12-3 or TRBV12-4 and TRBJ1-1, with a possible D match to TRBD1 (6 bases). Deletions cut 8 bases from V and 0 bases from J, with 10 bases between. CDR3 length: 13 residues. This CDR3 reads CASVGTMNTEAFF. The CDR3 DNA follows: TGTGCCAGCGTCGGGACAATGAACACTGAAGCTTTCTTT.

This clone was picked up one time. DNA of the CDR3: TGTGCCAGCAGTTTCGACCTGACTCGTGAGCAGTTCTTC. Translated, it gives CASSFDLTREQFF. The chain is built from TRBV27 and TRBJ2-1, with D unclear. Trimming removed 3 bases from V and 9 bases from J, with 12 bases in between. The CDR3 has 13 amino acids. CDR1 MNHEY and CDR2 SMNVEV come from the germline V gene (reference sequence).

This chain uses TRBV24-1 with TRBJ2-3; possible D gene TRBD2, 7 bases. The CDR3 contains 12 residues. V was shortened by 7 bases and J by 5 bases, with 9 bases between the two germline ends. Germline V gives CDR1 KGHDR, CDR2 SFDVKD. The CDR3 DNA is TGTGCCACCAGGGGGGGGCAAGATACGCAGTATTTT. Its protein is CATRGGQDTQYF.

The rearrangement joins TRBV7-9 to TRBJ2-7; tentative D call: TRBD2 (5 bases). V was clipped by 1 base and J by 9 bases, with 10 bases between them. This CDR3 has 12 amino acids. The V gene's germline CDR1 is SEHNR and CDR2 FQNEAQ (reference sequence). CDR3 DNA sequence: TGTGCCAGCAGCTTAGGTGAGGGTGGGCAGTACTTC. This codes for CASSLGEGGQYF.

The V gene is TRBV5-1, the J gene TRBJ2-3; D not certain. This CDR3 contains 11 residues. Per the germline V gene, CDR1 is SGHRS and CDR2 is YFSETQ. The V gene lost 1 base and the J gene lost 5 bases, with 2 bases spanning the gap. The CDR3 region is CASSLQDTQYF. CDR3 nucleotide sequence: TGCGCCAGCAGCTTGCAAGATACGCAGTATTTT.

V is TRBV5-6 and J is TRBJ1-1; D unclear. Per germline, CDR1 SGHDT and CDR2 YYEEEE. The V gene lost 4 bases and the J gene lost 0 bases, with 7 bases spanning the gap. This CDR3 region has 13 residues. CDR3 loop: CASSDILNTEAFF. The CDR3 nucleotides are TGTGCCAGCAGCGACATTTTGAACACTGAAGCTTTCTTT.

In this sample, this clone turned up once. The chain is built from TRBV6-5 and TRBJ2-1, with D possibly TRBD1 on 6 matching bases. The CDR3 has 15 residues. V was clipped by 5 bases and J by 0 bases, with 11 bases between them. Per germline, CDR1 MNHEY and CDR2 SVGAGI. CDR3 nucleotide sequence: TGTGCCAGCAGTAGGACAGAGAGCTCCTACAATGAGCAGTTCTTC. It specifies CASSRTESSYNEQFF.

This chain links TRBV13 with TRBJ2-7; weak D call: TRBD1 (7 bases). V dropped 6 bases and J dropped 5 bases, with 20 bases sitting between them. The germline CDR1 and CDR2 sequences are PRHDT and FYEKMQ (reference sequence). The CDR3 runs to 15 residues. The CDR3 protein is CASRPAGGHVHEQYF. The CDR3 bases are TGTGCCAGCAGACCCGCAGGGGGGCATGTCCACGAGCAGTACTTC. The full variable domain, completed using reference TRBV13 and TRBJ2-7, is AAGVIQSPRHLIKEKRETATLKCYPIPRHDTVYWYQQGPGQDPQFLISFYEKMQSDKGSIPDRFSAQQFSDYHSELNMSSLELGDSALYFCASRPAGGHVHEQYFGPGTRLTVT.